This entry lists 10 T cell receptor beta chains sequenced from one sample in a study of T cell responses to AZD1222 COVID-19 vaccine. TCRdb's copy holds only in-frame clones and misses some; the assay was immunoSEQ multiplex PCR. The sample has around 250,000 clones, about 92% seen once. The specimen was peripheral blood, collected on day 0 of AZD1222 vaccination. The source is an adult in good health.

The rearrangement uses TRBV5-1 and TRBJ2-3, with a possible D match to TRBD1 (5 bases). The V and J ends lost 0 bases and 2 bases respectively, with 7 bases between them. The CDR3 spans 14 residues. Germline V gene data show CDR1 as SGHRS and CDR2 as YFSETQ. CDR3 DNA sequence: TGCGCCAGCAGCTTGGGACAGTACACAGATACGCAGTATTTT. Its translation: CASSLGQYTDTQYF.

The rearrangement joins TRBV6-2 or TRBV6-3 to TRBJ2-1, with D possibly being TRBD1 (5 bases). The CDR3 is 14 residues long. Germline-derived CDR1 and CDR2 are MNHEY and SVGEGT. The V end lost 2 bases, the J end lost 6 bases, and 11 bases lay between the germline ends. The CDR3 region has the DNA TGTGCCAGCAGTTACGCTGACCAGGGCAATGAGCAGTTCTTC. This encodes CASSYADQGNEQFF.

The chain carries TRBV6-5 and TRBJ2-7, with 9 bases identical to TRBD1. CDR1 MNHEY and CDR2 SVGAGI come from the germline V gene. The length of the CDR3 is 15 residues. Trimming took 5 bases from V and 3 from J; bases not matched to a gene: 8. The CDR3 DNA reads TGTGCCAGCAGTACTAGGGGACAGGGTAACTACGAGCAGTACTTC. Residues: CASSTRGQGNYEQYF.

This chain uses TRBV7-2 with TRBJ1-6, with 7 bases identical to TRBD1. Trimming removed 7 bases from V and 8 bases from J; junction bases left unmatched: 11. Germline V CDR1 and CDR2: SGHTA, FQGNSA. CDR3 length equals 15 residues. DNA of the CDR3: TGTGCCAGCAAACCCCAGACAGGGACCGATTCACCCCTCCACTTT. Translating gives CASKPQTGTDSPLHF.

This chain joins TRBV30 and TRBJ1-6; D uncertain. The V gene's germline CDR1 is GTSNPN and CDR2 SVGIG (reference sequence). The V end lost 7 bases, the J end lost 4 bases, and 11 bases lay between the germline ends. The CDR3 is 13 residues long. The CDR3 loop is CASTPGYNSPLHF. CDR3 nucleotide sequence: TGTGCCTCTACGCCGGGGTATAATTCACCCCTCCACTTT.

V usage is TRBV5-1 and J usage is TRBJ1-1; tentatively, D is TRBD1 (5 bases). Per germline, CDR1 SGHRS and CDR2 YFSETQ. There are 13 residues in the CDR3. V was cut by 3 bases and J by 12 bases, with 18 bases left in between. The CDR3 coding sequence is TGCGCCAGCAGCTCCCCGGGGGAAGGCCGGACTTTCTTT. This gives the protein CASSSPGEGRTFF.

There are a few counts of this clone. This chain joins TRBV7-2 and TRBJ1-2; 8 bases are shared with TRBD1. Unmatched junction bases numbered 2, after V lost 1 base and J lost 4 bases. CDR1 is SGHTA, CDR2 FQGNSA, per germline. This CDR3 has 14 residues. The CDR3 DNA follows: TGTGCCAGCAGCTTAGGGACAGGGCGCTATGGCTACACCTTC. Encoded protein: CASSLGTGRYGYTF. Full variable domain (remainder filled in from reference TRBV7-2 and TRBJ1-2): GAGVSQSPSNKVTEKGKDVELRCDPISGHTALYWYRQSLGQGLEFLIYFQGNSAPDKSGLPSDRFSAERTGGSVSTLTIQRTQQEDSAVYLCASSLGTGRYGYTFGSGTRLTVV.

V and J are TRBV4-1 and TRBJ1-6, with D possibly being TRBD1 (5 bases). This CDR3 comprises 14 residues. Germline V gene sequence: CDR1 MGHRA, CDR2 YSYEKL. V was cut by 2 bases and J by 5 bases, with 7 bases left in between. DNA for the CDR3: TGCGCCAGCAGCCAACCGGGACATAATTCACCCCTCCACTTT. Amino acids: CASSQPGHNSPLHF.

This chain connects TRBV5-1 to TRBJ2-7; D is undetermined. Germline lookup yields CDR1 SGHRS and CDR2 YFSETQ. There are 17 residues in the CDR3. Trimming took off 0 bases at V and 4 bases at J, with 20 bases between the two ends. The CDR3 sequence is CASSLAPITATFYEQYF. The CDR3 nucleotides are TGCGCCAGCAGCTTGGCTCCTATTACAGCAACTTTTTACGAGCAGTACTTC.

The rearrangement links TRBV27 to TRBJ1-6; D not certain. The germline V gene has CDR1 MNHEY and CDR2 SMNVEV (reference sequence). This CDR3 spans 12 amino acids. The germline V and J ends were trimmed by 10 bases and 10 bases, with 14 bases remaining between them. CDR3: CATRKVGSPLHF. CDR3 coding DNA: TGTGCCACTCGGAAGGTGGGGTCACCCCTCCACTTT.